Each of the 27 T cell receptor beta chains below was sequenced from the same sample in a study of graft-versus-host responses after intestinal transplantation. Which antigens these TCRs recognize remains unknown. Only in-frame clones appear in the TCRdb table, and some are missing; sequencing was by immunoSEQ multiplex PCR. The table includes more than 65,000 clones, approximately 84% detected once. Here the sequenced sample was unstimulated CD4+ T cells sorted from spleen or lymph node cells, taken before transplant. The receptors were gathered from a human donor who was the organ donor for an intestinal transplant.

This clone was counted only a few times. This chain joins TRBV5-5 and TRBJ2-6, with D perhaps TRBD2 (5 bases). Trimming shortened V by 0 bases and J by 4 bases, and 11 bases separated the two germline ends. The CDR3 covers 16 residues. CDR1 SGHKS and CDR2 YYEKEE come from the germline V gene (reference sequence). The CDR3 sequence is CASSLEPRGGANVLTF. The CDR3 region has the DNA TGTGCCAGCAGCTTGGAACCTCGGGGAGGGGCCAACGTCCTGACTTTC.

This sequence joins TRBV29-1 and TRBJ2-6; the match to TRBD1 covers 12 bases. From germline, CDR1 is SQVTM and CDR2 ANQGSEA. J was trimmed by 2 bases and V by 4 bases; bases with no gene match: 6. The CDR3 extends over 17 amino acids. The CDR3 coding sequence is TGCAGCGTTGGAACCGGGACAGGGGGCGCTGGGGCCAACGTCCTGACTTTC. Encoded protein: CSVGTGTGGAGANVLTF.

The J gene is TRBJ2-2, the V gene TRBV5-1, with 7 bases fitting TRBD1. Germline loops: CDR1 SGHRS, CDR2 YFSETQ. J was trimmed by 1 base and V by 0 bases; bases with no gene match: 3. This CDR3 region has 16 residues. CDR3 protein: CASSLEGARNTGELFF. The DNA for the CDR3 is TGCGCCAGCAGCTTGGAGGGGGCGAGGAACACCGGGGAGCTGTTTTTT. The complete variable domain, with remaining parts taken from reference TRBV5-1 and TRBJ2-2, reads KAGVTQTPRYLIKTRGQQVTLSCSPISGHRSVSWYQQTPGQGLQFLFEYFSETQRNKGNFPGRFSGRQFSNSRSEMNVSTLELGDSALYLCASSLEGARNTGELFFGEGSRLTVL.

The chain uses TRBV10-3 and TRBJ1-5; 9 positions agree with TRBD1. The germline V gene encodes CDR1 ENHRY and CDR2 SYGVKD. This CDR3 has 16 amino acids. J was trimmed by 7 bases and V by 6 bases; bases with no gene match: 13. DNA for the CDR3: TGTGCCATCAGCCAAACGGGACAGGGAATTATCCAGCCCCAGCATTTT. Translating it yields CAISQTGQGIIQPQHF.

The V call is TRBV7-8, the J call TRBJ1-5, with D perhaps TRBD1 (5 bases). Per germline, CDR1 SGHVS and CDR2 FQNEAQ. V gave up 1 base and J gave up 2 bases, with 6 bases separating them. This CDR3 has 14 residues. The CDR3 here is CASSLGGGNQPQHF. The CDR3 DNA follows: TGTGCCAGCAGCTTAGGGGGCGGCAATCAGCCCCAGCATTTT.

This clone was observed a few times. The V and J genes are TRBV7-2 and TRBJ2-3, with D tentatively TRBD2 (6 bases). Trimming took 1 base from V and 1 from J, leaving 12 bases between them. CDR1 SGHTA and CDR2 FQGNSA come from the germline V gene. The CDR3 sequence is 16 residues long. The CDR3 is CASSLGTPGGTDTQYF. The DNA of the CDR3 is TGTGCCAGCAGCTTAGGAACCCCGGGGGGCACAGATACGCAGTATTTT.

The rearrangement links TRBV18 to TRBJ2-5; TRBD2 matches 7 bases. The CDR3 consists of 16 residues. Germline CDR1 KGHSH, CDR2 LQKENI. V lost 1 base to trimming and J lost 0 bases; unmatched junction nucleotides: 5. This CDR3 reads CASSPRRGGYQETQYF. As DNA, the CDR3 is TGTGCCAGCTCACCACGGCGGGGAGGGTACCAAGAGACCCAGTACTTC.

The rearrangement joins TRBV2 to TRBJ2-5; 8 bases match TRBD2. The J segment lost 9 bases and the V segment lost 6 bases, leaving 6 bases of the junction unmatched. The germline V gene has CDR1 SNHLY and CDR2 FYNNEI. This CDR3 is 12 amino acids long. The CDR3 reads CASRVGGAAQYF. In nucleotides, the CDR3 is TGTGCCAGCAGGGTCGGGGGGGCGGCCCAGTACTTC.

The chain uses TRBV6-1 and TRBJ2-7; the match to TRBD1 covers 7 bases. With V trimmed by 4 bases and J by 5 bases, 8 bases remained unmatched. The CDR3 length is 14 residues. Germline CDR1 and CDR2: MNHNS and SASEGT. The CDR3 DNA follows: TGTGCCAGCAGTGCGACAGGGCGAGAGGACGAGCAGTACGTC. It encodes CASSATGREDEQYV.

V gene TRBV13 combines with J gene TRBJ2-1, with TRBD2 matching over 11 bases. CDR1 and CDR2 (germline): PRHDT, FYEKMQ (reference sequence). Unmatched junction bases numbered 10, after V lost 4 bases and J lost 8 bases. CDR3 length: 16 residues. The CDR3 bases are TGTGCCAGCAGCTCCCATAGCGGGGGGGCTGTCGATGAGCAGTTCTTC. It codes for CASSSHSGGAVDEQFF.

The CDR3: CASSLDAGRRETQYF. CDR3 nucleotide sequence: TGTGCCAGCAGCTTAGACGCAGGGCGGCGAGAGACCCAGTACTTC. The chain is built from TRBV7-6 and TRBJ2-5; tentative D call: TRBD1 (5 bases). CDR1 and CDR2 (germline): SGHVS, FNYEAQ. Trimming removed 1 base at V and 4 bases at J, with 13 bases between. CDR3 length equals 15 residues.

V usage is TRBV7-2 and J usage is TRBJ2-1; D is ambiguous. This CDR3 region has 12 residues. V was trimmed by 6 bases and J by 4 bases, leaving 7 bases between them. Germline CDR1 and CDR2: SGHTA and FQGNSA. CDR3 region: CASSVQYNEQFF. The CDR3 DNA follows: TGTGCCAGCAGTGTACAGTACAATGAGCAGTTCTTC.

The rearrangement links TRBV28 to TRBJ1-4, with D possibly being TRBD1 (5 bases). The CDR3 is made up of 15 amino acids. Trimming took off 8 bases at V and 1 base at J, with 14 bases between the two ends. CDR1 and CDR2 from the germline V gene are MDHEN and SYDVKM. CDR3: CASSGSGGTNEKLFF. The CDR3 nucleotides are TGTGCCAGCTCAGGGTCGGGGGGAACTAATGAAAAACTGTTTTTT.

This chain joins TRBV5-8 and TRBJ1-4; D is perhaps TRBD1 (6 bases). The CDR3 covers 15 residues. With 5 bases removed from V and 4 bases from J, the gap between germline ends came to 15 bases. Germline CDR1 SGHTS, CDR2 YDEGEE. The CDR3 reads CASSSSGGYNEKLFF. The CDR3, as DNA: TGTGCCAGCAGTTCCTCGGGGGGCTATAATGAAAAACTGTTTTTT.

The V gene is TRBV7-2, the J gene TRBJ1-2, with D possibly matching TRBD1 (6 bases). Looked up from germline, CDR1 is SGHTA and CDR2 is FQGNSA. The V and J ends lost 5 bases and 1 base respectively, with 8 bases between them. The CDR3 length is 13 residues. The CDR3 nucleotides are TGTGCCAGCAGCCGGGACAATAACTATGGCTACACCTTC. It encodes CASSRDNNYGYTF.

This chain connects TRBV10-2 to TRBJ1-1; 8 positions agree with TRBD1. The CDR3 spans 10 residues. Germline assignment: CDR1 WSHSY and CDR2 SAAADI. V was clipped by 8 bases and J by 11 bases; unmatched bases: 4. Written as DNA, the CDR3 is TGCGCCAGCGGAGGGGACAGGGCTTTCTTT. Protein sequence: CASGGDRAFF.

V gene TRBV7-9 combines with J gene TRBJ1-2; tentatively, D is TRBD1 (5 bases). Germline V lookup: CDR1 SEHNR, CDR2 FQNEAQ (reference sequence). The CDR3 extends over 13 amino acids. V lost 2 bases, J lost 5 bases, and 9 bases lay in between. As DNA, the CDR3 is TGTGCCAGCAGCTTATCCAGGGCTTATGGCTACACCTTC. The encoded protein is CASSLSRAYGYTF.

Here the CDR3 DNA reads TGTGCCAGCAGTCGTACAGGGACAGCGGCGGATACGCAGTATTTT. It yields the protein CASSRTGTAADTQYF. The chain couples TRBV25-1 to TRBJ2-3; 7 nucleotides match TRBD1. There are 15 residues in the CDR3. CDR1 and CDR2 (germline): MGHDK, SYGVNS. With V trimmed by 5 bases and J by 6 bases, 11 bases remained unmatched.

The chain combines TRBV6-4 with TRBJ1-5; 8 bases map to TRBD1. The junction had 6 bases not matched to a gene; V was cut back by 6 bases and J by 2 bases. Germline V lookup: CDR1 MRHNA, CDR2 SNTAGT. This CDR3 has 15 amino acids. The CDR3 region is CASSRGRLGNQPQHF. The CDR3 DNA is TGTGCCAGCAGCAGGGGGCGATTGGGCAATCAGCCCCAGCATTTT.

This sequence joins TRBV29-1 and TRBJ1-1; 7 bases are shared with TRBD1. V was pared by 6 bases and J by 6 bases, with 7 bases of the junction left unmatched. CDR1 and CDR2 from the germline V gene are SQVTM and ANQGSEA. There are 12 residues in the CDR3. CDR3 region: CSVQNRGAEAFF. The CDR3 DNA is TGCAGCGTCCAAAACAGGGGTGCTGAAGCTTTCTTT.

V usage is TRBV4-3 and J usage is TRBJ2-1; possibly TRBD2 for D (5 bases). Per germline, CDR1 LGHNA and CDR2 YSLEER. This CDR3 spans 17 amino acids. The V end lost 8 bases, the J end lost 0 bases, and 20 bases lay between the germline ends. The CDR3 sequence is CASSISVRGSSYNEQFF. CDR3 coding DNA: TGCGCCAGCTCAATATCGGTCCGGGGAAGCTCCTACAATGAGCAGTTCTTC.

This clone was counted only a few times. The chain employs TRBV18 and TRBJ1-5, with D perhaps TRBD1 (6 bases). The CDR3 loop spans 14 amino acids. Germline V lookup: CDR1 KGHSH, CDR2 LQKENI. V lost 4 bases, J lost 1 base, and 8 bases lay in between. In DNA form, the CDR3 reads TGTGCCAGCTCACGGGGGACAAGCAATCAGCCCCAGCATTTT. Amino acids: CASSRGTSNQPQHF.

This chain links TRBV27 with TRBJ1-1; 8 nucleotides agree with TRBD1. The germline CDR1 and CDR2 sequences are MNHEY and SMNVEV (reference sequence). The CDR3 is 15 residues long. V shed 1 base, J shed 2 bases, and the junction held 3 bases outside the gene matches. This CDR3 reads CASSLLDRVNTEAFF. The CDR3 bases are TGTGCCAGCAGTTTATTGGACAGGGTAAACACTGAAGCTTTCTTT.

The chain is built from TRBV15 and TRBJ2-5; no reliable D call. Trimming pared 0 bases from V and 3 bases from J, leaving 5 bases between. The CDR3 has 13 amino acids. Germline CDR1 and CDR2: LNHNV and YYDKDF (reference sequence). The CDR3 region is CATSRDREETQYF. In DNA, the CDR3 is TGTGCCACCAGCAGAGATCGGGAAGAGACCCAGTACTTC.

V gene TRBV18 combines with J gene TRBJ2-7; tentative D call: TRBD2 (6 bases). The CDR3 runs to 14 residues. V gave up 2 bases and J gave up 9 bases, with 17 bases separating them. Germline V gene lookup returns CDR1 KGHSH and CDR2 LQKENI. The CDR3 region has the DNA TGTGCCAGCTCACCATTTCGGGGGACTGATAGGCAGTACGTC. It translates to CASSPFRGTDRQYV.

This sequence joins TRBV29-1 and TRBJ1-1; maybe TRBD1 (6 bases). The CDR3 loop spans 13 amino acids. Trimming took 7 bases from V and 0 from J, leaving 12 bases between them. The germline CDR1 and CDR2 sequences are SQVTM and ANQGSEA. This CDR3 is CSEVGQMNTEAFF. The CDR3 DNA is TGCAGCGAGGTCGGACAGATGAACACTGAAGCTTTCTTT.

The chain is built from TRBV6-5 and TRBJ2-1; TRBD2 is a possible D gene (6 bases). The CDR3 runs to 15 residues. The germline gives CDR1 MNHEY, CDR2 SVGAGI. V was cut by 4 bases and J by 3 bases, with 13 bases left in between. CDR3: CASSSRDLLYNEQFF. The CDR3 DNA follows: TGTGCCAGCAGTTCCCGGGACTTGCTCTACAATGAGCAGTTCTTC.